This T cell receptor beta chain is drawn from a study of blood T cell repertoires in COVID-19 (dated by TCRdb to 2020 to 2021). Background for the entire study: Samples from collaborators originated in the United States, Italy and Spain and spanned both the acute and convalescent phases of COVID-19. The prospective study material was composed of cDNA or gDNA derived from T cells, B-cell-depleted T cells, or PBMCs. The dataset comprised deeply sampled blood TCRbeta repertoires from subjects exposed to, actively infected with, or recovered from COVID-19. The repertoires were released in a freely available public database intended as a resource for research on the immune response to SARS-CoV-2. Samples came from the ongoing ImmuneRACE study (first 160 participants) plus 1,254 subjects from 6 global collaborators. A de-identified subject ID, COVID-19 status, age in years and sex were almost always included in the sample metadata. HLA class I and class II types, where available, came from metadata supplied by the sample provider rather than from assay-based typing.

As regards this clone: The antigen it binds to is not known. No much larger clonotype is one base removed from it; base qualities were not supplied.

What the authors observed across the whole study: The quantity of clinical and demographic metadata differed by source and by participant and was supplied without curation.

TCRbeta CDR3 regions were amplified from genomic DNA by means of the immunoSEQ Assay, a bias-controlled multiplex PCR. On the study's bioinformatics: The number of nucleated cells in each sample was estimated from the amplification of reference gene primers within the assay. To quantify the absolute abundance of each unique TCRbeta CDR3 rearrangement, sequence reads were collapsed and filtered. For each sample, productive Simpson clonality was calculated as the square root of Simpson's diversity index over productive rearrangements. TCRdb limited this immuneACCESS table to in-frame rearrangements with V and J called. A share of clones is missing; checked studies link under half to unresolved V genes, and the rest is unexplained. V and J calls plus clone size are reproduced from that table; the DNA served to infer D and trimming. The sample table holds 200,000 or so clones, of which around 85% were seen once. The ten largest clones represent about 1.3% of the sample.

Participants in the prospective study were aged 18 to 89 years, lived in about two dozen United States geographic areas, and enrolled through a virtual design. Cohort assignment in the prospective study relied on participant-reported clinical history from a screening survey and a study questionnaire. In the prospective study, whole blood, serum and a nasopharyngeal or oropharyngeal swab were collected from each participant by mobile phlebotomists. Additional blood draws and questionnaires over an approximately two-month period could optionally be provided by prospective study participants. Blood samples from the prospective study were shipped frozen or at room temperature prior to DNA extraction. Between the V and J ends, shortened by 2 bases and 2 bases respectively, the junction contains 7 bases. The CDR3 has 14 amino acids, counting the end cysteine and phenylalanine. Only the CDR3 portion is preserved as DNA: 42 bases, with reading frame beginning at the first base. As encoded in the germline V gene (reference sequence), CDR1 is PRHDT while CDR2 is FYEKMQ.

Sequenced material: PBMCs or T cells enriched from blood (not recorded which). The V gene is TRBV13 and the J gene is TRBJ2-1; possibly the D gene is TRBD1, per 5 matching bases. The sequence derives from a woman aged 40-49 years with acute COVID-19. The CDR3 region reads CASSLWTPYNEQFF. The DNA is TGTGCCAGCAGCTTATGGACACCCTACAATGAGCAGTTCTTC.